These 20 T cell receptor beta chains share one sample of origin, sequenced in a study of T cell responses to AZD1222 COVID-19 vaccine. Repertoires were generated with immunoSEQ multiplex PCR, while TCRdb's copy carries only in-frame clones and drops some. Of 120,000 or so clones detected, over 75% appear once; the ten largest clones hold around 4.4%. The sequencing here drew on peripheral blood, taken 28 days after the second dose of the MenACWY control vaccine. The origin of the receptors is an adult who received the MenACWY meningococcal vaccine as a control.

The J gene is TRBJ1-1, the V gene TRBV4-1; TRBD1 might be the D (6 bases). The germline V and J ends were trimmed by 4 bases and 0 bases, with 12 bases remaining between them. Germline loops: CDR1 MGHRA, CDR2 YSYEKL. The CDR3 runs 15 residues. CDR3 sequence reads: CASSLGRTVNTEAFF. In nucleotides, the CDR3 is TGCGCCAGCAGCCTTGGCCGGACAGTGAACACTGAAGCTTTCTTT.

The chain couples TRBV30 to TRBJ1-4; D unresolved. The CDR3 is 12 amino acids. Germline V gene sequence: CDR1 GTSNPN, CDR2 SVGIG (reference sequence). V was clipped by 6 bases and J by 0 bases, with 5 bases between them. CDR3 protein: CACGPTNEKLFF. The CDR3 DNA reads as TGTGCCTGTGGACCAACTAATGAAAAACTGTTTTTT.

The chain links TRBV28 to TRBJ2-7; 7 bases fit TRBD1. Germline V CDR1 and CDR2: MDHEN, SYDVKM. This CDR3 spans 14 amino acids. V lost 8 bases and J lost 4; bases outside the gene matches: 11. This CDR3 reads CASQDEGAGYEQYV. The CDR3 coding sequence is TGTGCCAGCCAAGACGAGGGGGCAGGGTACGAGCAGTACGTC.

The chain joins TRBV7-9 to TRBJ1-5; D call uncertain. V was clipped by 2 bases and J by 3 bases, with 5 bases between them. Germline lookup yields CDR1 SEHNR and CDR2 FQNEAQ (reference sequence). The CDR3 has 13 amino acids. CDR3 sequence (DNA): TGTGCCAGCAGCTTACAGGTCAATCAGCCCCAGCATTTT. The encoded protein is CASSLQVNQPQHF.

The chain links TRBV28 to TRBJ1-1; the match to TRBD1 covers 8 bases. V was clipped by 6 bases and J by 0 bases; unmatched bases: 6. This CDR3 region has 15 residues. CDR1 MDHEN and CDR2 SYDVKM come from the germline V gene. The DNA for the CDR3 is TGTGCCAGCAGCCTACAGGGGGAGATGAACACTGAAGCTTTCTTT. It yields the protein CASSLQGEMNTEAFF.

J is TRBJ2-5 and V is TRBV9; possibly TRBD2 for D (7 bases). CDR1 SGDLS and CDR2 YYNGEE come from the germline V gene. The germline V and J ends were trimmed by 4 bases and 0 bases, with 16 bases remaining between them. This CDR3 contains 16 residues. The CDR3 region has the DNA TGTGCCAGCAGCCCTCAGGGGCGGGGGTACCAAGAGACCCAGTACTTC. Its translation: CASSPQGRGYQETQYF. Full variable domain (remainder filled in from reference TRBV9 and TRBJ2-5): DSGVTQTPKHLITATGQRVTLRCSPRSGDLSVYWYQQSLDQGLQFLIQYYNGEERAKGNILERFSAQQFPDLHSELNLSSLELGDSALYFCASSPQGRGYQETQYFGPGTRLLVL.

The rearrangement links TRBV2 to TRBJ2-1, with D perhaps TRBD2 (6 bases). Germline V gene lookup returns CDR1 SNHLY and CDR2 FYNNEI. CDR3 length: 14 residues. With 3 bases removed from V and 8 bases from J, the gap between germline ends came to 14 bases. CDR3 protein: CASSDVAAFDEQFF. CDR3 in DNA: TGTGCCAGCAGTGACGTAGCGGCCTTTGATGAGCAGTTCTTC.

The chain recombines TRBV15 with TRBJ1-3; D call uncertain. Germline V lookup: CDR1 LNHNV, CDR2 YYDKDF (reference sequence). This CDR3 has 14 amino acids. V dropped 7 bases and J dropped 2 bases, with 12 bases sitting between them. The CDR3 sequence is CATKTMAAGNTIYF. CDR3 bases: TGTGCCACCAAGACGATGGCCGCTGGAAACACCATATATTTT.

The chain combines TRBV4-2 with TRBJ2-2, with a possible D match to TRBD2 (6 bases). Germline assignment: CDR1 LGHNA and CDR2 YNFKEQ. Trimming removed 0 bases from V and 6 bases from J, with 20 bases in between. CDR3 length: 18 amino acids. CDR3 coding DNA: TGTGCCAGCAGCCAAGAAAACCGCCGGGTGGGGGGAGCCGGGGAGCTGTTTTTT. The encoded protein is CASSQENRRVGGAGELFF.

This clone was detected once. The rearrangement uses TRBV28 and TRBJ2-1; D remains unclear. Germline assignment: CDR1 MDHEN and CDR2 SYDVKM. Trimming pared 6 bases from V and 0 bases from J, leaving 9 bases between. This CDR3 is 14 amino acids long. As DNA, the CDR3 is TGTGCCAGCAGCCGACCTCTCTCCTACAATGAGCAGTTCTTC. Amino acid sequence: CASSRPLSYNEQFF.

V and J are TRBV10-2 and TRBJ2-1; the match to TRBD2 covers 11 bases. Germline assignment: CDR1 WSHSY and CDR2 SAAADI. Trimming at V came to 6 bases and at J to 0 bases, leaving 1 base not matched to a gene. The CDR3 is 15 amino acids. CDR3 residues: CASRGLAASYNEQFF. CDR3 nucleotides: TGCGCCAGCAGGGGACTAGCGGCCTCCTACAATGAGCAGTTCTTC.

V usage is TRBV2 and J usage is TRBJ2-2; D call uncertain. This CDR3 has 13 residues. V gave up 2 bases and J gave up 7 bases, with 8 bases separating them. Germline V CDR1 and CDR2: SNHLY, FYNNEI. The CDR3 DNA is TGTGCCAGCAGTGAATGGGATAGCGGGGAGCTGTTTTTT. It encodes CASSEWDSGELFF.

V and J are TRBV27 and TRBJ1-5; no clear D gene. The germline V gene has CDR1 MNHEY and CDR2 SMNVEV (reference sequence). This CDR3 is built from 15 residues. V was shortened by 6 bases and J by 3 bases, with 15 bases between the two germline ends. CDR3 protein: CASRPDGRLNQPQHF. In nucleotides, the CDR3 is TGTGCCAGCAGACCCGACGGGAGACTCAATCAGCCCCAGCATTTT.

The V gene is TRBV5-1, the J gene TRBJ1-4, with D hard to call. The CDR3 consists of 15 residues. The V end lost 3 bases, the J end lost 5 bases, and 14 bases lay between the germline ends. Per germline, CDR1 SGHRS and CDR2 YFSETQ. The CDR3 DNA follows: TGCGCCAGCAGCTCCTCCCCGTCGCTAAATGAAAAACTGTTTTTT. Protein product: CASSSSPSLNEKLFF.

This sequence joins TRBV27 and TRBJ1-5; unclear D gene. From germline, CDR1 is MNHEY and CDR2 SMNVEV (reference sequence). Trimming shortened V by 6 bases and J by 4 bases, and 16 bases separated the two germline ends. The CDR3 is 15 amino acids. Written as DNA, the CDR3 is TGTGCCAGCAGCCCATTTTGGGGTGGAAATCAGCCCCAGCATTTT. It translates to CASSPFWGGNQPQHF.

This clone occurred once. The V call is TRBV3-1 (or the pseudogene TRBV3-2), the J call TRBJ1-1; 11 nucleotides match TRBD1. Per the germline V gene, CDR1 is LGHDT and CDR2 is YNNKEL (reference sequence). The trim removed 0 bases at V and 10 bases at J, leaving 7 bases unmatched. This CDR3 is 15 amino acids long. The CDR3, as DNA: TGTGCCAGCAGCCAAGAAATAGGACAGGGGGCACGAGCTTTCTTT. The encoded protein is CASSQEIGQGARAFF.

J is TRBJ1-1 and V is TRBV11-3; no clear D. The V and J ends lost 1 base and 4 bases respectively, with 7 bases between them. Germline CDR1 is SGHNT and CDR2 is YENEEA. The CDR3 extends over 13 amino acids. This CDR3 reads CASSLVHLTEAFF. The CDR3 DNA sequence: TGTGCCAGCAGCTTAGTACACCTCACTGAAGCTTTCTTT.

In its sample, this clone was seen once. The V and J genes are TRBV28 and TRBJ2-7, with TRBD2 identical over 10 bases. CDR1 is MDHEN and CDR2 is SYDVKM in the germline V gene. CDR3 length: 15 residues. The V and J ends lost 5 bases and 4 bases, in that order; junction bases with no gene match: 8. CDR3 amino acids: CASSPPSGGAYEQYF. In DNA form, the CDR3 reads TGTGCCAGCAGTCCGCCTAGCGGGGGTGCTTACGAGCAGTACTTC.

This chain connects TRBV2 to TRBJ1-2, with a tentative D call TRBD1 (6 bases). CDR3 size: 13 residues. Deletions cut 2 bases from V and 8 bases from J, with 12 bases between. The germline V gene encodes CDR1 SNHLY and CDR2 FYNNEI. CDR3: CASSEWRDTGYTF. The CDR3 DNA is TGTGCCAGCAGTGAATGGAGGGACACAGGCTACACCTTC.

The chain couples TRBV28 to TRBJ1-4; D not resolved. CDR1 and CDR2 from the germline V gene are MDHEN and SYDVKM. The CDR3 loop spans 14 amino acids. V gave up 5 bases and J gave up 6 bases, with 13 bases separating them. The CDR3 sequence is CASSPATRDEKLFF. CDR3 DNA sequence: TGTGCCAGCAGTCCCGCCACCCGAGATGAAAAACTGTTTTTT.